Below, one TCR beta chain is given with its context. The target of this receptor is not known. Base qualities are missing; no much larger clone stands one base away. The library came from the immunoSEQ multiplex PCR assay. For the multiplex PCR, a mixture combining 60 forward primers for TCR Vbeta segments and 13 reverse primers for TCR Jbeta segments was used. The CDR3 region of rearranged TCR beta genes was amplified from genomic DNA with a multiplex PCR assay. The amplified TCR beta libraries were sequenced on the Illumina HiSeq System as 87-base-pair reads. The paper's data handling went like this. A later analysis counted about 80 million unique TCR beta chains across the approximately 700 repertoires, and around 9.9 million of these chains were shared by at least two donors. Raw reads were error-corrected and collapsed into unique sequences by a nearest-neighbor algorithm in which closely related sequences were merged to remove PCR and sequencing errors. CDR3 sequences were aligned to IMGT reference sequences to assign V, D and J gene segments. For a sequence to be retained, a match of at least six nucleotides to both a V gene segment and a J gene segment was required. A rearrangement was called productive if the CDR3 had no stop codons and remained in frame with V and J, and every other rearrangement was called non-productive. CDR3 was defined according to IMGT convention as the region running from the second conserved V-encoded cysteine to the conserved J-encoded phenylalanine. In an earlier analysis of more than 550 of the donors, sequences lacking an unambiguous match to a single V gene segment were excluded. An earlier analysis of roughly 590 of the donors called V segments functional above 56.7% productive rearrangements and segregating when the between-donor standard deviation exceeded 5%. To diagnose cytomegalovirus status from the catalog of TCR beta chain sequences, a statistical classification framework was built. A later analysis assigned V and J genes by comparing TCR nucleotide sequences with IMGT/GENE-DB human TR gene sequences. The TCRdist pipeline was used in a later analysis to assign CDR3 sequences and most-parsimonious VDJ recombination scenarios. In a later analysis, each TCR beta chain was defined by its CDR3 amino acid sequence together with its V-gene family, and reads without a unique V-gene family were excluded. A later analysis removed roughly 590 highly shared, low-generation-probability nucleotide sequences to deal with suspected cross-contamination and a sequencing artifact. In a later analysis, a clonal expansion index was calculated for each public chain from normalized within-repertoire ranks of inferred template counts. A later analysis computed generation probabilities with a VDJ recombination model fitted to out-of-frame rearrangements, and checked the results against IGoR. A later analysis scored TCR-TCR, TCR-HLA and TCR-CMV co-occurrence with hypergeometric tests, applying a repertoire-size bias correction to TCR pairs. To estimate false discovery rates, a later analysis permuted the HLA or CMV assignments 20 times. A later analysis grouped co-occurring TCRs with DBSCAN, adding TCRdist sequence similarity when clustering within HLA-allele-positive subsets. Repertoires with fewer than 30,000 or more than 120,000 public chains were left out of co-occurrence clustering, as were five repertoires with anomalous nucleotide sharing. TCRdb holds this immuneACCESS table with in-frame rearrangements only. Some clones are missing; in checked studies, unresolved V genes explain under half, and the rest has no known cause. For V, J and clone size, that table is used; D and trimming come from the DNA. Present in this sample are approximately 170,000 clones, roughly 80% of which were seen just once. The ten largest account for about 3.8% of the sample.

The sample comes from a study of cytomegalovirus exposure and HLA in healthy donors (dated by TCRdb to the late 2010s). Broadly, across the study: According to an earlier analysis of 587 of the donors, about 179 million T cells yielded some 120 million unique TCR beta sequences and 276 Gb of sequence data. Roughly 300 gigabases of sequencing data and around 85 million unique TCR sequences made up an early release that covered roughly 670 HLA-typed donors. The study was designed to test whether signatures of past pathogen exposure could be identified by cataloging public T cell receptors. About five DR-DQ haplotypes were handled as single units for association and clustering, since linkage in the cohort was strong. Besides the first cohort of hundreds of subjects, a separate validation cohort made up of some 110 different subjects was used. Among some 400 genotyped donors of the cohort, an average of roughly 240,000 unique TCR beta nucleotide sequences were sequenced per donor, around 18% of them non-productive. Of the approximately 400 genotyped donors, over 70% fell in the genetic ancestry cluster associated with self-reported Caucasian donors. Donor age, sex, ethnicity and CMV serostatus were compiled together with the repertoire data. Genome-wide SNP genotypes for about 65% of the roughly 670 donors were used in a later genetic analysis, which treated that subset as a discovery cohort. The study combined high-throughput TCR immunosequencing, statistical association of individual TCRs with disease status, and machine learning to predict cytomegalovirus infection status. The T cell repertoires of 666 subjects were profiled by immunosequencing and related to cytomegalovirus serostatus. All discovery cohort repertoires had been generated using a single sequencing platform. Class I and class II HLA loci were covered by the typing at four-digit resolution. To decide whether each TCR beta V gene segment behaved as functional or pseudogenic, an earlier analysis of over 500 of the donors relied on high-throughput TCR beta sequencing. The later analysis used no new phenotypic data to find candidate immune exposures, relying instead on TCR beta sequences and their occurrence across donors. A later analysis re-examined previously published TCR beta repertoires from just over 650 donors and added high-resolution HLA genotyping to investigate patterns of TCR occurrence. Typing coverage differed by locus: A, B, C, DRB1 and DQB1 were typed in roughly 629-630 donors, DQA1 in approximately 520, DPA1 in approximately 600, and DPB1 in 400 to 490.

The cohort consisted of 670 or so healthy bone marrow donors. All cohort members were sampled while nominally healthy, although unrecorded immune exposures were likely present. The donor tested CMV seropositive and was one of the 289 seropositive cohort members. Every donor gave a peripheral blood sample, and the peripheral blood mononuclear cells from that sample were used for TCR beta sequencing. Genomic DNA extraction from the blood cell samples was performed with the Qiagen DNeasy Blood Extraction Kit. Study-wide conclusions, independent of this receptor: In a later analysis, HLA-associated TCR beta chains were found to be more clonally expanded and to have lower generation probabilities than equally common non-associated chains. Cytomegalovirus status was reported to be diagnosed by the classifier with high specificity and sensitivity in both the original and validation cohorts. According to the authors, the approach could potentially be generalized to other disease states and immunological phenotypes. Because HLA typing was unavailable for some donors at each locus, only the typed subset was used in association tests. At a false discovery rate of 0.05, a later analysis linked 15,000 to 20,000 TCR beta sequences to specific HLA alleles. A later analysis found that most CMV-associated TCR beta chains appeared HLA-restricted, with HLA associations seemingly driven largely by CMV exposure. An association between a missense DCLRE1C variant and V-gene and J-gene trimming of TCR beta chains was found in a later genetic analysis and replicated in an independent cohort. This cohort had only TCR beta chains sequenced, and the lack of alpha or paired-chain data limited which features could be detected. The study gave a list of some 150 TCR beta chains associated with cytomegalovirus. A further reported finding was that TCR beta sequences accurately predicted the HLA-A and HLA-B alleles for most subjects in the first cohort. Correlated functional status among segregating V segments might reflect linkage disequilibrium, but an unknown experimental factor could not be ruled out. Because the 87-base-pair reads could not distinguish some IMGT-functional V segments, including TRBV6-2 and TRBV6-3, those segments were excluded. In a later analysis, several top co-occurrence clusters were reported to appear linked to parvovirus B19, influenza, CMV and Epstein-Barr virus. Broadly in line with IMGT annotations, most TCR beta V segments showed up in productive rearrangements about 90% or about 30% of the time in an earlier analysis of several hundred of the donors. According to a later genetic analysis, donors in an Asian-associated ancestry cluster had fewer N-insertions in productive TCRs than the approximately 670-donor mean. Roughly uniform sequencing depth across donors was assumed in presence/absence analyses, although this assumption may not hold. When HLA alleles, especially DR and DQ, strongly co-occurred, attributing TCR associations to individual alleles was difficult. According to a later analysis, TCR association rates differed among HLA loci, with DRB1 alleles showing the most associated TCRs and HLA-C alleles showing the fewest. CMV serostatus was the only immune exposure information available for the cohort. In vitro tests confirmed that a few of the cytomegalovirus-associated TCR beta chains recognize cytomegalovirus antigens. Because counts were too low, about 18 rarely observed V segments, including chromosome 9 orphons, were excluded from the earlier analysis of 500 to 700 of the donors. Most TCR sequences were seen in very few donors, while some public TCRs were found in many individuals. A cluster of highly shared sequence variants was judged likely to be a technical artifact of the sequencing pipeline.

V is reduced by 0 bases and J by 2 bases, leaving a spacing of 11 bases between them. The CDR3 contains 15 residues, cysteine and phenylalanine counted. The read is trimmed to its CDR3 DNA, 45 bases read in frame from base 1. The CDR1 and CDR2 encoded by the germline V gene are SGHDT and YYEEEE. Rearrangement joined TRBV5-6 to TRBJ2-5, with TRBD1 perhaps the D gene, on 6 matching bases. Sequenced: PBMCs. The TCR sequence derives from a man in his forties or fifties in good health and CMV-seropositive. The CDR3 amino acid sequence is: CASSLVGTQQETQYF. The sequenced DNA: TGTGCCAGCAGCTTGGTCGGGACACAGCAAGAGACCCAGTACTTC. Extended through the reference TRBV5-6 and TRBJ2-5 proteins, this CDR3 yields the full variable domain: DAGVTQSPTHLIKTRGQQVTLRCSPKSGHDTVSWYQQALGQGPQFIFQYYEEEERQRGNFPDRFSGHQFPNYSSELNVNALLLGDSALYLCASSLVGTQQETQYFGPGTRLLVL.